This record covers a single T cell receptor beta chain. Data came from immunoSEQ multiplex PCR; TCRdb stores just in-frame clones and leaves some out. The top ten clones hold approximately 2% of a sample with 250,000 to 300,000 clones, 80% to 90% of them seen once. The V segment lost 3 bases and the J segment 2 bases; nucleotides outside the gene matches: 3. Germline assignment: CDR1 MDHEN and CDR2 SYDVKM. There are 14 residues in the CDR3. This record comes from a study of blood T cell repertoires in COVID-19. Study-level background: From the United States, Italy and Spain came samples of acute and convalescent COVID-19. The cDNA or gDNA used as material had been derived from T cells, B-cell-depleted T cells, or PBMCs.

The V and J genes are TRBV28 and TRBJ2-7, with TRBD1 identical over 8 bases. Sequenced sample: PBMCs or T cells enriched from blood (not recorded which). The sequence derives from a woman between 45 and 65 years old who had recovered from COVID-19. CDR3 protein: CASSLRTGPYEQYF. CDR3 DNA sequence: TGTGCCAGCAGTTTGAGGACAGGGCCCTACGAGCAGTACTTC. Based on the CDR3 plus reference TRBV28 and TRBJ2-7, the full variable domain is DVKVTQSSRYLVKRTGEKVFLECVQDMDHENMFWYRQDPGLGLRLIYFSYDVKMKEKGDIPEGYSVSREKKERFSLILESASTNQTSMYLCASSLRTGPYEQYFGPGTRLTVT.